These T cell receptor beta chains were read from a single sample in a study of shared clonotypes between healthy human individuals. Profiling relied on immunoSEQ multiplex PCR, and the TCRdb table lists in-frame clones only, not all of them. This sample has 600,000 or so clones, with 98% found just once. The source material was naive CD8+ T cells sorted from blood. These receptors came from a man aged 30 to 39 in good health. Each CDR3 is given without its conserved first and last residue. Fields, in order: V gene, clone size, CDR3 protein. Size tells how often a clone was seen (once, few, many) or the class of an expanded clone, and some rows leave it out.

TRBV5-8 once ASSFGRGLNEQF
TRBV7-2 . ASSFSGTSGRDPHYEQY
TRBV7-9 . ASSQTGTGIAGELF
TRBV2 once AGQTSGSYEQY
TRBV5-6 . ASSTGGAGTDNEQF
TRBV4-3 . ASSQERPGLAVSSEQF
TRBV29-1 . SVEKPSEDTQY
TRBV7-9 . ASSSVGGGTPSSYNEQF
TRBV30 . GGSLATDTQY
TRBV7-9 . ASSLAGGDGDPNTGELF
TRBV28 . ASNPVRVSSYNEQF
TRBV28 . ASTFGQGLNQPQH
TRBV29-1 . SVDDRAYQETQY
TRBV5-6 once ASSSLAISEQF
TRBV7-6 . ASSLAPLSASEAF